These 24 T cell receptor beta chains were all obtained from the same sample, sequenced in a study of spatial heterogeneity in lung cancer. Noted time point: sample taken at primary tumor resection. MiXCR was run by TCRdb on the 5' RACE reads, yielding one entry per CDR3 protein. The data show around 87,000 distinct CDR3 sequences, about 12% seen once. Sequenced here: PBMCs, sampled at surgery. The receptors here all came from a male donor with early-stage non-small cell lung cancer.

This clonotype was seen more than once but under ten times. The genes are TRBV11-2 and TRBJ2-4, with D perhaps assigned TRBD1 or TRBD2 (6 bases each). Germline values: CDR1 SGHAT, CDR2 FQNNGV. Trimming took 3 bases from V and 6 from J, leaving 15 bases between them. This CDR3 has 15 residues. In DNA, the CDR3 is TGTGCCAGCAGCTTCGTCGGGGGCGCGGGAAACATTCAGTACTTC. Its translation is CASSFVGGAGNIQYF.

In its sample, this clonotype was seen a few times. The CDR3 protein is CASSSRGGGQPQHF. CDR3 in DNA: TGTGCCAGCAGCTCGCGGGGTGGAGGTCAGCCCCAGCATTTT. The chain employs TRBV7-2 and TRBJ1-5; the D is unclear. V lost 4 bases and J lost 6, with 13 bases in between. Germline CDR1 reads SGHTA; CDR2 reads FQGNSA. The CDR3 totals 14 residues. The entire variable domain, with the rest obtained from reference TRBV7-2 and TRBJ1-5, is as follows: GAGVSQSPSNKVTEKGKDVELRCDPISGHTALYWYRQSLGQGLEFLIYFQGNSAPDKSGLPSDRFSAERTGGSVSTLTIQRTQQEDSAVYLCASSSRGGGQPQHFGDGTRLSIL.

V usage is TRBV30 and J usage is TRBJ1-3; possibly TRBD1 for D (6 bases). Germline CDR1 GTSNPN, CDR2 SVGIG (reference sequence). The CDR3 is 16 residues long. Trimming stripped 0 bases from V and 2 bases from J, with 14 bases between. The CDR3 protein is CAWSVSGANPGNTIYF. The CDR3, as DNA: TGTGCCTGGAGTGTATCAGGGGCCAACCCTGGAAACACCATATATTTT.

CDR3 protein: CASGVVDTGELFF. CDR3 nucleotides: TGTGCCAGCGGCGTGGTGGACACCGGGGAGCTGTTTTTT. J is TRBJ2-2 and V is TRBV28, with no clear D. Germline V gene lookup returns CDR1 MDHEN and CDR2 SYDVKM. V was clipped by 8 bases and J by 3 bases, with 10 bases between them. This CDR3 is built from 13 residues.

This clonotype appeared a few times. The V and J genes are TRBV7-9 and TRBJ1-1; 9 nucleotides agree with TRBD1. Per the germline V gene, CDR1 is SEHNR and CDR2 is FQNEAQ (reference sequence). V lost 5 bases to trimming and J lost 11 bases; unmatched junction nucleotides: 12. The CDR3 totals 14 residues. The CDR3 loop reads CASSDYPRDRVAFF. In nucleotides, the CDR3 is TGTGCCAGCAGCGACTATCCTCGGGACAGGGTTGCTTTCTTT.

The V and J genes are TRBV15 and TRBJ2-1; 11 bases are shared with TRBD2. Germline V gives CDR1 LNHNV, CDR2 YYDKDF (reference sequence). V lost 5 bases to trimming and J lost 6 bases; unmatched junction nucleotides: 18. This CDR3 has 19 amino acids. The CDR3 DNA sequence: TGTGCCACCAGCCCGAGGGCGACTAGCGGGAAACTATTGGGCAATGAGCAGTTCTTC. It translates to CATSPRATSGKLLGNEQFF.

The chain recombines TRBV6-2 or TRBV6-3 with TRBJ2-4; D gene ambiguous. V was clipped by 3 bases and J by 0 bases, with 15 bases between them. Per germline, CDR1 MNHEY and CDR2 SVGEGT. The CDR3 totals 17 residues. The CDR3 DNA sequence: TGTGCCAGCAGTTATTCTCGTGTGATGATAGCCAAAAACATTCAGTACTTC. It codes for CASSYSRVMIAKNIQYF.

Only a few counts were recorded for this clonotype. The chain recombines TRBV24-1 with TRBJ2-3; D possibly matches TRBD1 or TRBD2 (5 bases each). V lost 6 bases, J lost 4 bases, and 16 bases lay in between. This CDR3 spans 15 amino acids. Germline CDR1 is KGHDR and CDR2 is SFDVKD. The CDR3 region has the DNA TGTGCCACCAGTACCGGGACCCGAGGACCAGATACGCAGTATTTT. This gives the protein CATSTGTRGPDTQYF.

V and J are TRBV20-1 and TRBJ2-5, with D perhaps TRBD2 (5 bases). In germline, CDR1 is DFQATT, CDR2 SNEGSKA (reference sequence). The CDR3 runs 11 residues. V lost 8 bases to trimming and J lost 0 bases, with 7 bases between them. The CDR3 nucleotides are TGCAGTTGGACTCACCAAGAGACCCAGTACTTC. Its protein product is CSWTHQETQYF.

The CDR3 loop reads CASSEGTGGLITEAFF. The DNA of the CDR3 is TGTGCCAGCAGTGAAGGGACAGGGGGGTTAATTACTGAAGCTTTCTTT. J is TRBJ1-1 and V is TRBV2, with 10 bases fitting TRBD1. With 1 base clipped from V and 5 bases from J, the junction kept 7 bases outside the gene matches. This CDR3 contains 16 residues. CDR1 and CDR2 from the germline V gene are SNHLY and FYNNEI.

This clonotype was detected ten times or more. V usage is TRBV7-8 and J usage is TRBJ2-3; no clear D. This CDR3 is 17 amino acids long. The germline CDR1 and CDR2 sequences are SGHVS and FQNEAQ. The V gene lost 1 base and the J gene lost 3 bases, with 17 bases spanning the gap. CDR3 amino acids: CASSLVPLPHETDTQYF. The CDR3 coding sequence is TGTGCCAGCAGCTTAGTCCCCCTACCGCATGAGACAGATACGCAGTATTTT.

This clonotype appeared a few times. The chain carries TRBV6-5 and TRBJ2-3, with TRBD2 matching 11 bases. V lost 2 bases to trimming and J lost 10 bases; unmatched junction nucleotides: 2. Germline CDR1 reads MNHEY; CDR2 reads SVGAGI. CDR3 length: 13 residues. Here the CDR3 DNA reads TGTGCCAGCAGTTACGGACTAGCGGGCGCGCAGTATTTT. Translating gives CASSYGLAGAQYF.

The rearrangement uses TRBV10-3 and TRBJ2-1, with 9 bases matching TRBD2. This CDR3 comprises 17 residues. In germline, CDR1 is ENHRY, CDR2 SYGVKD. Trimming removed 2 bases from V and 1 base from J; junction bases left unmatched: 6. For the CDR3, the DNA is TGTGCCATCAGTGAGGTATCTAGCGGGAATTCCTACAATGAGCAGTTCTTC. It is translated as CAISEVSSGNSYNEQFF.

This clonotype was detected only a few times. The chain recombines TRBV7-2 with TRBJ2-3, with 8 bases that match TRBD2. CDR1 is SGHTA and CDR2 is FQGNSA in the germline V gene. CDR3 length equals 17 residues. V lost 5 bases and J lost 2; bases outside the gene matches: 12. Here the CDR3 reads CASSPTGAGGSTDTQYF. The CDR3 nucleotides read TGTGCCAGCAGCCCGACCGGGGCGGGAGGTTCCACAGATACGCAGTATTTT.

The J gene is TRBJ2-3, the V gene TRBV20-1, with D hard to call. Germline V CDR1 and CDR2: DFQATT, SNEGSKA (reference sequence). V was cut by 6 bases and J by 5 bases, with 12 bases left in between. The CDR3 loop spans 12 amino acids. The CDR3 reads CSARLGIDTQYF. In DNA form, the CDR3 reads TGCAGTGCAAGACTGGGCATAGATACGCAGTATTTT.

The V gene is TRBV7-2, the J gene TRBJ1-4, with unresolved D. The V end lost 6 bases, the J end lost 7 bases, and 18 bases lay between the germline ends. This CDR3 has 15 residues. Germline assignment: CDR1 SGHTA and CDR2 FQGNSA. The CDR3 reads CASRKMSGGREKLFF. CDR3 bases: TGTGCCAGCAGAAAAATGTCAGGTGGACGTGAAAAACTGTTTTTT.

This clonotype showed up just a few times. This chain links TRBV28 with TRBJ2-4; D unresolved. Trimming took off 6 bases at V and 0 bases at J, with 9 bases between the two ends. CDR3 length: 14 amino acids. Germline V CDR1 and CDR2: MDHEN, SYDVKM. Written as DNA, the CDR3 is TGTGCCAGCAGCGGAGTGCTAGCCAAAAACATTCAGTACTTC. This sequence encodes CASSGVLAKNIQYF.

This clonotype was detected only a few times. The chain has TRBV12-3 or TRBV12-4 and TRBJ1-2; possible D gene TRBD1, 6 bases. There are 14 residues in the CDR3. Trimming left V 6 bases short and J 0 bases short, with 11 bases between. DNA of the CDR3: TGTGCCAGCAGCCCGACAGGACCTAACTATGGCTACACCTTC. Translating gives CASSPTGPNYGYTF.

This clonotype was found a few times. The J gene is TRBJ1-5, the V gene TRBV20-1; D is undetermined. This CDR3 has 14 amino acids. Germline lookup yields CDR1 DFQATT and CDR2 SNEGSKA (reference sequence). CDR3 in DNA: TGCAGCGCCAAGCGGGGTACGGGCAATCAGCCCCAGCATTTT. Translating gives CSAKRGTGNQPQHF.

The genes are TRBV19 and TRBJ1-2; D may be TRBD1 (5 bases). V lost 0 bases, J lost 2 bases, and 16 bases lay in between. The germline CDR1 and CDR2 sequences are LNHDA and SQIVND (reference sequence). CDR3 length equals 17 residues. CDR3 in DNA: TGTGCCAGTAGTATAGATGGGGGGACCGAATCCAACTATGGCTACACCTTC. This encodes CASSIDGGTESNYGYTF. Drawing the rest from reference TRBV19 and TRBJ1-2, the complete variable domain is DGGITQSPKYLFRKEGQNVTLSCEQNLNHDAMYWYRQDPGQGLRLIYYSQIVNDFQKGDIAEGYSVSREKKESFPLTVTSAQKNPTAFYLCASSIDGGTESNYGYTFGSGTRLTVV.

This chain uses TRBV20-1 with TRBJ2-7; 7 nucleotides agree with TRBD1. The junction had 15 bases not matched to a gene; V was cut back by 3 bases and J by 4 bases. Germline CDR1 and CDR2: DFQATT and SNEGSKA (reference sequence). CDR3 length: 16 amino acids. The CDR3 spells CSARSSHVFRGYEQYF. CDR3 coding DNA: TGCAGTGCTAGGTCTTCCCACGTCTTCAGGGGGTACGAGCAGTACTTC.

The V and J genes are TRBV12-3 or TRBV12-4 and TRBJ1-2; 7 bases fit TRBD1. This CDR3 has 16 residues. With V trimmed by 4 bases and J by 2 bases, 10 bases remained unmatched. The CDR3 reads CASSSTWTGVNYGYTF. CDR3 in DNA: TGTGCCAGCAGTTCGACCTGGACAGGAGTGAACTATGGCTACACCTTC.

This clonotype has only a few counts. This chain joins TRBV28 and TRBJ2-6; TRBD2 aligns across 7 bases. Germline CDR1 reads MDHEN; CDR2 reads SYDVKM. J gave up 0 bases and V 5 bases, and 16 bases lay outside the gene matches. This CDR3 is 20 amino acids long. This CDR3 is CASSPPPRVAGISGANVLTF. CDR3 sequence (DNA): TGTGCCAGCAGTCCTCCACCCCGGGTAGCGGGTATCTCTGGGGCCAACGTCCTGACTTTC.

This clonotype was seen only a few times. The genes are TRBV15 and TRBJ1-2; maybe TRBD1 (6 bases). V lost 0 bases and J 7 bases, leaving 6 bases between the germline ends. The CDR3 totals 12 residues. Per the germline V gene, CDR1 is LNHNV and CDR2 is YYDKDF (reference sequence). In DNA form, the CDR3 reads TGTGCCACCAGCAGAGAACAGGGTGGCTACACCTTC. Amino acids: CATSREQGGYTF.